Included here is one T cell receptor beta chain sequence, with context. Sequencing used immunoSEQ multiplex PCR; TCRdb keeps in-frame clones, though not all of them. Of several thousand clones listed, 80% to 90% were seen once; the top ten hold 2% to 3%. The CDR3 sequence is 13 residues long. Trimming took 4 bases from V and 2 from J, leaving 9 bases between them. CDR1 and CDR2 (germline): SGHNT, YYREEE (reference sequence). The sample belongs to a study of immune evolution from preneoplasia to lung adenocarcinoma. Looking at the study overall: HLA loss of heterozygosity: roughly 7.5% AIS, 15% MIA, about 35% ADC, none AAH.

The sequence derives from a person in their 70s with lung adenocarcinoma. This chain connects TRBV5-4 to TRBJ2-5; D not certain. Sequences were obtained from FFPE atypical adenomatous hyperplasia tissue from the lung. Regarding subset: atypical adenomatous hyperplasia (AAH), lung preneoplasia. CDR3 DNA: TGTGCCAGCAGCGCCCCTAGACAAGAGACCCAGTACTTC. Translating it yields CASSAPRQETQYF.